The next 13 T cell receptor beta chains were all read from a single sample in a study of blood T cell repertoires in COVID-19. Only in-frame clones appear in the TCRdb table, and some are missing; sequencing was by immunoSEQ multiplex PCR. The sample includes 150,000 to 200,000 clones, roughly 80% of them seen just once. Specimen: PBMCs or T cells enriched from blood (not recorded which). These receptors all come from a man aged 50 or older who had recovered from COVID-19.

V is TRBV4-1 and J is TRBJ2-1, with 10 nucleotides matching TRBD1. This CDR3 has 12 amino acids. Germline loops: CDR1 MGHRA, CDR2 YSYEKL. The V and J ends lost 3 bases and 14 bases, in that order; junction bases with no gene match: 4. CDR3 coding DNA: TGCGCCAGCAGCCAGGTTGGACAGGGGGAGTTCTTC. Its translation: CASSQVGQGEFF.

The gene calls are TRBV27 and TRBJ2-2; D is perhaps TRBD1 (6 bases). V was trimmed by 5 bases and J by 7 bases, leaving 14 bases between them. Germline CDR1 and CDR2: MNHEY and SMNVEV (reference sequence). This CDR3 has 14 amino acids. CDR3 residues: CASSLEQGIGELFF. The CDR3 nucleotides are TGTGCCAGCAGTCTGGAACAGGGAATCGGGGAGCTGTTTTTT.

In its sample, this clone was seen once. The chain combines TRBV5-4 with TRBJ1-2; D possibly corresponds to TRBD1 (6 bases). The CDR3 runs to 13 residues. Germline loops: CDR1 SGHNT, CDR2 YYREEE (reference sequence). V was pared by 2 bases and J by 6 bases, with 11 bases between. CDR3 DNA sequence: TGTGCCAGCAGCTTCAGGACAGTCCATGGCTACACCTTC. Its protein product is CASSFRTVHGYTF.

The chain employs TRBV6-5 and TRBJ1-4; 8 positions agree with TRBD1. V shed 8 bases and J 8 bases; nucleotides not matched to a gene: 13. Germline V gene data show CDR1 as MNHEY and CDR2 as SVGAGI. The CDR3 has 15 residues. The chain's CDR3 is CASQQGAGGLEKLFF. The CDR3 coding sequence is TGTGCCAGCCAGCAGGGGGCCGGGGGCCTCGAAAAACTGTTTTTT.

This chain uses TRBV20-1 with TRBJ1-2, with a possible D match to TRBD1 (5 bases). CDR3 length equals 11 residues. Germline loops: CDR1 DFQATT, CDR2 SNEGSKA (reference sequence). Trimming took off 0 bases at V and 7 bases at J, with 6 bases between the two ends. The DNA of the CDR3 is TGCAGTGCTAGAGACGGGGGTGGCTACACCTTC. Translation gives CSARDGGGYTF.

This sequence joins TRBV5-8 and TRBJ2-3, with TRBD2 matching over 11 bases. The CDR3 covers 14 residues. CDR1 SGHTS and CDR2 YDEGEE come from the germline V gene. V dropped 3 bases and J dropped 4; count of bases not matched to a gene: 1. This chain's CDR3 is CASSSLAGADTQYF. In nucleotides, the CDR3 is TGTGCCAGCAGCTCACTAGCGGGGGCAGATACGCAGTATTTT. Variable domain in full (rest from reference TRBV5-8 and TRBJ2-3): EAGVTQSPTHLIKTRGQQATLRCSPISGHTSVYWYQQALGLGLQFLLWYDEGEERNRGNFPPRFSGRQFPNYSSELNVNALELEDSALYLCASSSLAGADTQYFGPGTRLTVL.

J is TRBJ2-5 and V is TRBV9; D is perhaps TRBD1 (6 bases). Germline V lookup: CDR1 SGDLS, CDR2 YYNGEE. CDR3 size: 15 residues. Deletions cut 0 bases from V and 7 bases from J, with 16 bases between. The CDR3 spells CASSVVPDRSSTQYF. As DNA, the CDR3 is TGTGCCAGCAGCGTAGTTCCCGACAGGTCTTCGACCCAGTACTTC.

The chain has TRBV28 and TRBJ1-4; D uncertain. This CDR3 contains 14 residues. CDR1 MDHEN and CDR2 SYDVKM come from the germline V gene. V lost 7 bases and J 15 bases, leaving 24 bases between the germline ends. The CDR3 coding sequence is TGTGCCAGCACCCTATCGGCCCACGTGAGGGTGGTGTTTTTT. Protein product: CASTLSAHVRVVFF.

The chain joins TRBV19 to TRBJ2-3, with 7 bases matching TRBD1. CDR3 size: 17 residues. Germline V gives CDR1 LNHDA, CDR2 SQIVND (reference sequence). After removal of 5 bases from V and 3 bases from J, the junction contained 14 bases not matched to a gene. CDR3 in DNA: TGTGCCAGTAGTGAAACGACAGGGACATTTTTAACAGATACGCAGTATTTT. It specifies CASSETTGTFLTDTQYF.

This clone showed up just once. The V and J genes are TRBV1 and TRBJ1-1. TRBV1 is assigned pseudogene status. The CDR3 extends over 13 amino acids. CDR3 bases: TGCACCAGCAGCCAATCGGAGCAGAATGAAGCTTTCTTT. Translating it yields CTSSQSEQNEAFF.

This clone was observed once. Here the CDR3 reads CASSQDQGANNSPLHF. The CDR3 nucleotides are TGTGCCAGCAGCCAAGATCAGGGGGCTAATAATTCACCCCTCCACTTT. V and J are TRBV4-2 and TRBJ1-6, with 8 bases identical to TRBD1. CDR1 and CDR2 (germline): LGHNA, YNFKEQ. This CDR3 has 16 amino acids. V lost 0 bases, J lost 5 bases, and 3 bases stayed unmatched.

The V and J genes are TRBV5-5 and TRBJ1-4; D gene unclear. Deletions cut 0 bases from V and 7 bases from J, with 13 bases between. The CDR3 spans 15 residues. CDR1 is SGHKS and CDR2 is YYEKEE in the germline V gene (reference sequence). For the CDR3, the DNA is TGTGCCAGCAGCTTGGAGGGAGCCTGGGGTGAAAAACTGTTTTTT. This encodes CASSLEGAWGEKLFF. Complete variable domain (other parts from reference TRBV5-5 and TRBJ1-4): DAGVTQSPTHLIKTRGQQVTLRCSPISGHKSVSWYQQVLGQGPQFIFQYYEKEERGRGNFPDRFSARQFPNYSSELNVNALLLGDSALYLCASSLEGAWGEKLFFGSGTQLSVL.

The sample holds a few counts of this clone. The chain recombines TRBV20-1 with TRBJ2-5, with D unresolved. Germline V gene lookup returns CDR1 DFQATT and CDR2 SNEGSKA (reference sequence). The V end was cut by 5 bases, the J end by 5 bases, with 9 bases between. The CDR3 spans 11 residues. CDR3 region: CSAVLGETQYF. CDR3 in DNA: TGCAGTGCTGTTCTCGGGGAGACCCAGTACTTC.